A selection of T cell receptor beta chains follows, all from one sample in a study of blood T cell repertoires in COVID-19. Measured with immunoSEQ multiplex PCR; TCRdb has only the in-frame clones, and not every one. The sample lists some 250,000 clones, roughly 79% occurring once. Specimen: PBMCs or T cells enriched from blood (not recorded which). All receptors derive from a man in his forties who had recovered from COVID-19. Both conserved end residues are part of each CDR3. D genes are given only for firm matches. Rows give clone size only sometimes, using once, few, many, or a class for an expanded clone.

cdr3_length d_call j_call v_call clone_size cdr3_aa cdr3_nt
15 NA TRBJ1-5 TRBV7-9 NA CASSLDRAVNQPQHF TGTGCCAGCAGCTTAGACCGTGCGGTCAATCAGCCCCAGCATTTT
16 TRBD1 TRBJ1-3 TRBV18 NA CASSQGQDAYGNTIYF TGTGCCAGCTCACAGGGACAGGACGCTTACGGAAACACCATATATTTT
13 TRBD1 TRBJ2-7 TRBV10-3 NA CAIRDRGSYEQYF TGTGCCATCAGAGACAGGGGGAGCTACGAGCAGTACTTC
13 NA TRBJ1-5 TRBV19 NA CASNYRVDQPQHF TGTGCCAGTAACTACAGGGTCGATCAGCCCCAGCATTTT
14 TRBD1 TRBJ1-2 TRBV2 NA CASTAATGYYGYTF TGTGCCAGCACCGCCGCGACAGGGTACTATGGCTACACCTTC
13 TRBD1 TRBJ1-1 TRBV28 NA CASSSPRGPGAFF TGTGCCAGCAGCAGCCCCAGGGGGCCGGGGGCTTTCTTT
14 TRBD1 TRBJ1-1 TRBV28 NA CASARTGGMTEAFF TGTGCCAGCGCTCGGACAGGGGGCATGACTGAAGCTTTCTTT
13 NA TRBJ1-1 TRBV4-3 NA CASSQIRNTEAFF TGCGCCAGCAGCCAAATCAGGAACACTGAAGCTTTCTTT
14 NA TRBJ1-5 TRBV28 NA CASSFPGGNQPQHF TGTGCCAGCAGTTTCCCCGGCGGAAATCAGCCCCAGCATTTT
15 NA TRBJ1-3 TRBV15 NA CATSSFKGLGDTIYF TGTGCCACCAGCAGTTTTAAGGGACTAGGGGACACCATATATTTT
12 NA TRBJ1-1 TRBV3-1/TRBV3-2 NA CASSQRPVPAFF TGTGCCAGCAGCCAGAGGCCGGTCCCAGCTTTCTTT
15 TRBD1 TRBJ1-4 TRBV5-1 NA CASSWGTGTNEKLFF TGCGCCAGCAGCTGGGGGACAGGCACTAATGAAAAACTGTTTTTT
14 NA TRBJ2-7 TRBV7-8 NA CASSLAGTYYEQYF TGTGCCAGCAGCTTAGCCGGGACTTACTACGAGCAGTACTTC
12 TRBD1 TRBJ1-2 TRBV3-1/TRBV3-2 NA CASSRAGGGYTF TGTGCCAGCAGCAGGGCAGGGGGTGGCTACACCTTC
15 NA TRBJ2-3 TRBV5-6 NA CASSGGLRSTDTQYF TGTGCCAGCAGCGGGGGCCTTCGTAGCACAGATACGCAGTATTTT
14 NA TRBJ2-7 TRBV9 NA CASSVGLELYEQYF TGTGCCAGCAGCGTAGGACTAGAGCTCTACGAGCAGTACTTC
14 NA TRBJ1-6 TRBV2 NA CASRSGVYNSPLHF TGTGCCAGCAGGTCCGGGGTCTATAATTCACCCCTCCACTTT
16 TRBD2 TRBJ2-5 TRBV9 NA CASSVAGGRAQETQYF TGTGCCAGCAGCGTAGCTGGCGGGAGGGCCCAGGAGACCCAGTACTTC
15 NA TRBJ1-4 TRBV7-2 NA CASSPSSGGWEKLFF TGTGCCAGCAGCCCCTCTTCGGGTGGTTGGGAAAAACTGTTTTTT
13 NA TRBJ1-5 TRBV6-5 few CASRETENQPQHF TGTGCCAGCAGGGAGACAGAAAATCAGCCCCAGCATTTT
15 NA TRBJ2-7 TRBV14 NA CASSQDWPGTYEQYF TGTGCCAGCAGCCAAGATTGGCCGGGGACCTACGAGCAGTACTTC
15 TRBD2 TRBJ2-7 TRBV7-2 NA CASSRLAGGPYEQYF TGTGCCAGCAGTCGTCTAGCGGGGGGCCCCTACGAGCAGTACTTC
15 NA TRBJ1-5 TRBV19 once CASSIERAPNQPQHF TGTGCCAGTAGTATAGAACGAGCCCCCAATCAGCCCCAGCATTTT
15 NA TRBJ1-5 TRBV2 NA CASSAESGSNQPQHF TGTGCCAGCAGTGCTGAGTCGGGGTCGAATCAGCCCCAGCATTTT
14 TRBD2 TRBJ2-1 TRBV13 NA CASRKRGAYNEQFF TGTGCCAGCAGGAAGCGGGGGGCTTACAATGAGCAGTTCTTC
14 NA TRBJ1-5 TRBV7-9 NA CASSLGPRNQPQHF TGTGCCAGCAGCTTAGGGCCGCGCAATCAGCCCCAGCATTTT
12 TRBD2 TRBJ2-7 TRBV30 NA CAWGLAVYEQYF TGTGCCTGGGGGCTAGCGGTGTACGAGCAGTACTTC
14 TRBD1 TRBJ1-5 TRBV7-6 once CASSSDRVGQPQHF TGTGCCAGCAGCTCAGACAGGGTAGGACAGCCCCAGCATTTT
17 TRBD2 TRBJ2-1 TRBV5-1 NA CASGLAGGHPSYNEQFF TGCGCCAGCGGACTAGCGGGAGGGCACCCCTCCTACAATGAGCAGTTCTTC
15 TRBD2 TRBJ2-5 TRBV29-1 NA CSVVIAGGAQETQYF TGCAGCGTAGTTATAGCGGGGGGGGCCCAAGAGACCCAGTACTTC
14 TRBD2 TRBJ2-2 TRBV2 NA CASSETGGTGELFF TGTGCCAGCAGTGAGACGGGGGGCACCGGGGAGCTGTTTTTT
13 NA TRBJ2-1 TRBV5-5 NA CASSLRLYNEQFF TGTGCCAGCAGCTTGAGACTTTACAATGAGCAGTTCTTC
13 NA TRBJ1-5 TRBV7-9 NA CASSFGLDQPQHF TGTGCCAGCAGCTTCGGTTTAGATCAGCCCCAGCATTTT
15 TRBD2 TRBJ2-7 TRBV6-2/TRBV6-3 NA CASSARTSGHYEQYF TGTGCCAGCAGTGCCCGGACTAGCGGACACTACGAGCAGTACTTC
18 TRBD2 TRBJ2-2 TRBV5-1 NA CASSSLTSGGSYTGELFF TGCGCCAGCAGCTCTCTGACTAGCGGGGGGTCGTACACCGGGGAGCTGTTTTTT
14 TRBD1 TRBJ2-7 TRBV5-1 NA CASSRPGTAMEQYF TGCGCCAGCAGCAGACCCGGGACAGCTATGGAGCAGTACTTC
14 NA TRBJ1-4 TRBV2 NA CASQNRDINEKLFF TGTGCCAGCCAGAACCGGGACATAAATGAAAAACTGTTTTTT
14 TRBD2 TRBJ2-1 TRBV2 NA CASTQAGPYNEQFF TGTGCCAGCACCCAAGCGGGGCCCTACAATGAGCAGTTCTTC
13 NA TRBJ1-5 TRBV3-1/TRBV3-2 NA CASSQDHIQPQHF TGTGCCAGCAGCCAAGATCACATTCAGCCCCAGCATTTT
15 NA TRBJ1-1 TRBV10-1 NA CASSSSRVGNTEAFF TGCGCCAGCAGTAGCTCCCGGGTTGGGAACACTGAAGCTTTCTTT
12 NA TRBJ1-5 TRBV12-3/TRBV12-4 few CASSNQNQPQHF TGTGCCAGCAGTAATCAAAATCAGCCCCAGCATTTT
12 NA TRBJ1-5 TRBV28 once CASRLSNQPQHF TGTGCCAGCAGACTTAGCAATCAGCCCCAGCATTTT
17 NA TRBJ1-3 TRBV5-1 NA CASSPIVLGGGGNTIYF TGCGCCAGCAGCCCCATTGTGTTGGGGGGAGGTGGAAACACCATATATTTT
13 NA TRBJ1-5 TRBV27 NA CASRTASNQPQHF TGTGCCAGCAGAACAGCTAGCAATCAGCCCCAGCATTTT
16 NA TRBJ1-2 TRBV19 few CASRDTGRSVADGYTF TGTGCCAGTAGAGATACCGGGAGGTCGGTTGCGGATGGCTACACCTTC
18 TRBD1 TRBJ2-7 TRBV28 many CASSLVLGTGDRSSEQYF TGTGCCAGCAGTTTGGTTCTCGGGACAGGGGATCGGTCTAGCGAGCAGTACTTC
15 NA TRBJ1-1 TRBV27 NA CASSLSGSQGTEAFF TGTGCCAGCAGTTTATCCGGGTCCCAGGGCACTGAAGCTTTCTTT
16 TRBD2 TRBJ2-3 TRBV5-1 NA CASSPPLAESTDTQYF TGCGCCAGCAGCCCCCCCCTAGCGGAGAGCACAGATACGCAGTATTTT
13 NA TRBJ1-1 TRBV15 NA CATSRAENTEAFF TGTGCCACCAGCAGAGCAGAGAACACTGAAGCTTTCTTT
13 NA TRBJ1-2 TRBV7-9 NA CASSLVDSYGYTF TGTGCCAGCAGCTTAGTGGACTCCTATGGCTACACCTTC
11 NA TRBJ1-6 TRBV30 NA CAWSGNSPLHF TGTGCCTGGAGCGGGAATTCACCCCTCCACTTT
13 NA TRBJ1-1 TRBV2 NA CASSEDLNTEAFF TGTGCCAGCAGTGAGGACTTAAACACTGAAGCTTTCTTT
14 NA TRBJ1-2 TRBV7-2 NA CASSWYTDNYGYTF TGTGCCAGCAGCTGGTACACAGATAACTATGGCTACACCTTC
16 NA TRBJ1-4 TRBV13 NA CASSARSFATNEKLFF TGTGCCAGCAGCGCGCGATCCTTCGCAACTAATGAAAAACTGTTTTTT
16 NA TRBJ2-1 TRBV11-2 once CASSPTERPTYNEQFF TGTGCCAGCAGCCCGACAGAAAGACCCACCTACAATGAGCAGTTCTTC
14 TRBD1 TRBJ1-2 TRBV7-2 NA CASSLGDRVYGYTF TGTGCCAGCAGCTTAGGAGACAGGGTATATGGCTACACCTTC
14 NA TRBJ1-1 TRBV3-1/TRBV3-2 NA CASRLGVANTEAFF TGTGCCAGCAGGCTAGGGGTGGCGAACACTGAAGCTTTCTTT